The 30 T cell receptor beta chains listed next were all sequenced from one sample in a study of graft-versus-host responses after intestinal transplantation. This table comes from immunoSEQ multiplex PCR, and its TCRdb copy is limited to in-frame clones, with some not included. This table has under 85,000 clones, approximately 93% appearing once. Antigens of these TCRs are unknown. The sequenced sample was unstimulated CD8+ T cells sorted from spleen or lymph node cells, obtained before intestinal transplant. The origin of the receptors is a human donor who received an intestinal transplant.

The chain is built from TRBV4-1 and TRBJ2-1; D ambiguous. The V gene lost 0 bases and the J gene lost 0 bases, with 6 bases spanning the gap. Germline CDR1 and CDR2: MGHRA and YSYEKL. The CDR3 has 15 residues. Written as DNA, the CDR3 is TGCGCCAGCAGCCAAGACCAAGGCTCCTACAATGAGCAGTTCTTC. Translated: CASSQDQGSYNEQFF.

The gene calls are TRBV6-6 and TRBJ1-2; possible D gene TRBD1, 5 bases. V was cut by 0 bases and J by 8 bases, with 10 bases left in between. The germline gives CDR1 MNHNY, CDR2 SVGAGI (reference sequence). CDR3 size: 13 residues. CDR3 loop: CASSYSGTEGYTF. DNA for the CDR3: TGTGCCAGCAGTTACTCCGGGACGGAGGGCTACACCTTC.

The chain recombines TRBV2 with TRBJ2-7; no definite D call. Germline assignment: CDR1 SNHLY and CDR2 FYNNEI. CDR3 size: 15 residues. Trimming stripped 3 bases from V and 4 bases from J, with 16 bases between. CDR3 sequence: CASSDGTYNQYEQYF. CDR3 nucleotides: TGTGCCAGCAGTGATGGAACCTACAATCAGTACGAGCAGTACTTC.

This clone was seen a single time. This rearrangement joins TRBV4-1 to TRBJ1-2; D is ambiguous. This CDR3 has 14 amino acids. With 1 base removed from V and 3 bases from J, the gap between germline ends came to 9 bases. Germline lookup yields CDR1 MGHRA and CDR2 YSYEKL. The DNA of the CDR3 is TGCGCCAGCAGCCAAGTATCCGGGGACTATGGCTACACCTTC. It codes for CASSQVSGDYGYTF.

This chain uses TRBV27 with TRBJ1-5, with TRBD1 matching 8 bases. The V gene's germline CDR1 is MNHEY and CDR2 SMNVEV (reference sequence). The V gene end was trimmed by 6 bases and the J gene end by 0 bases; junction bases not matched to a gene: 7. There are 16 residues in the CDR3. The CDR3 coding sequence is TGTGCCAGCAGGGACAGGGCAGGTGATAGCAATCAGCCCCAGCATTTT. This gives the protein CASRDRAGDSNQPQHF.

CDR3 sequence reads: CASSEGAGELFF. The CDR3 nucleotides are TGTGCCAGCAGCGAGGGGGCCGGGGAGCTGTTTTTT. V and J are TRBV13 and TRBJ2-2; TRBD1 is a possible D gene (6 bases). This CDR3 has 12 residues. CDR1 and CDR2 from the germline V gene are PRHDT and FYEKMQ (reference sequence). Trimming took 5 bases from V and 6 from J, leaving 7 bases between them.

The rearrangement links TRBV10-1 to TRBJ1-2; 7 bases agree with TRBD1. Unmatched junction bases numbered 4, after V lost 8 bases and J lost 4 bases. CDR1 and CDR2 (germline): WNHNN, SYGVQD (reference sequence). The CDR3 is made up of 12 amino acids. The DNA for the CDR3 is TGCGCCAGCCCGACAGGGTCCTATGGCTACACCTTC. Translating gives CASPTGSYGYTF.

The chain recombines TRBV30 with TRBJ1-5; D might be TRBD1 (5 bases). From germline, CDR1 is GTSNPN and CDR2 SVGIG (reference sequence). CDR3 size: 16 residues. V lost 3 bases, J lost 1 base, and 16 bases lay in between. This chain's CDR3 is CAWRTSAGGSNQPQHF. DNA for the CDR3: TGTGCCTGGAGGACCTCAGCGGGGGGAAGCAATCAGCCCCAGCATTTT.

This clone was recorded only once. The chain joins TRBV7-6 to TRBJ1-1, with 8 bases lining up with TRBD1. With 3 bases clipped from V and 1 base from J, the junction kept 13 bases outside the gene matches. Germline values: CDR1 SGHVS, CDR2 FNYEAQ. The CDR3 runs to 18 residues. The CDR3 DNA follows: TGTGCCAGCAGCTTCGACTCCTTGACAGGGGTTGGGAACACTGAAGCTTTCTTT. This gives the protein CASSFDSLTGVGNTEAFF.

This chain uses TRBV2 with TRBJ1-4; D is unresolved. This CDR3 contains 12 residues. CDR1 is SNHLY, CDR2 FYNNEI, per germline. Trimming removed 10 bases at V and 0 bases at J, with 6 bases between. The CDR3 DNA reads TGTGCCACCTATACAACTAATGAAAAACTGTTTTTT. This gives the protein CATYTTNEKLFF.

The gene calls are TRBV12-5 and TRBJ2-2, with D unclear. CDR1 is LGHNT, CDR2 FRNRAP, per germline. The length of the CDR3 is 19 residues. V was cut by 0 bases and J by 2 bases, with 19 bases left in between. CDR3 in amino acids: CASGLVILTSLDNTGELFF. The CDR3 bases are TGTGCTAGTGGTTTGGTAATTCTTACTTCTCTAGATAACACCGGGGAGCTGTTTTTT.

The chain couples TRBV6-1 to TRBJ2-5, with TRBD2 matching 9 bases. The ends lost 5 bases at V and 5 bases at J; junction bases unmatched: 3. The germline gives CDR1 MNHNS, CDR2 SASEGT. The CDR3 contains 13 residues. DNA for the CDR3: TGTGCCAGCAGTCCCAGCGGGAGGGAGACCCAGTACTTC. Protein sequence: CASSPSGRETQYF.

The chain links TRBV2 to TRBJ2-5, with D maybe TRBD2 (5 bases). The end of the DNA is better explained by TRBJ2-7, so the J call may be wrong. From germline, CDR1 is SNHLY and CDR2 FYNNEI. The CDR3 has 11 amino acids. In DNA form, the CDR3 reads TGTGCCAGCAGTGATGGGAGCGAGCAGTACTTC. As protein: CASSDGSEQYF.

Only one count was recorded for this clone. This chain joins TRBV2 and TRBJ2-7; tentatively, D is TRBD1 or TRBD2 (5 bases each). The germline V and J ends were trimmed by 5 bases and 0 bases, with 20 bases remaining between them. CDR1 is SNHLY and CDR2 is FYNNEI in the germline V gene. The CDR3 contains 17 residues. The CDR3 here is CASSWDGNRLGSYEQYF. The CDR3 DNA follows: TGTGCCAGCAGTTGGGACGGGAACCGTCTGGGCTCCTACGAGCAGTACTTC.

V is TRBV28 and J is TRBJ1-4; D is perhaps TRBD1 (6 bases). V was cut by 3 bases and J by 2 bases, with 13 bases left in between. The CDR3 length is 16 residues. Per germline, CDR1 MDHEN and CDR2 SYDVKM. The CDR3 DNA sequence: TGTGCCAGCAGTTTGAAGGGGGAAGGGACTAATGAAAAACTGTTTTTT. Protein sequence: CASSLKGEGTNEKLFF.

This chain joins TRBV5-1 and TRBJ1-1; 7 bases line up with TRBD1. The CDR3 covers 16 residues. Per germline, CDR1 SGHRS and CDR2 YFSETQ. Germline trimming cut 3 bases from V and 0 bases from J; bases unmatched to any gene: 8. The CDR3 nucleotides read TGCGCCAGCAGCTATGACAGGGCTTTTATGAACACTGAAGCTTTCTTT. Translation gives CASSYDRAFMNTEAFF.

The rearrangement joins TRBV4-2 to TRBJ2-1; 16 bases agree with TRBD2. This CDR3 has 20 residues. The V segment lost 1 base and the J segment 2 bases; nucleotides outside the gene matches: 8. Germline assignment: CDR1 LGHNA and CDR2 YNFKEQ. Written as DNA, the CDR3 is TGTGCCAGCAGCCAAGGGGTCGGGACTAGCGGGAGGGAGACCTACAATGAGCAGTTCTTC. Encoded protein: CASSQGVGTSGRETYNEQFF.

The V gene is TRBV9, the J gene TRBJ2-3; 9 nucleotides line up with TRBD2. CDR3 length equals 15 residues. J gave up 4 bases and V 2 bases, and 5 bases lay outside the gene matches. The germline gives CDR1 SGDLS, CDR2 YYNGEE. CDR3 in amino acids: CASSVLAGPPDTQYF. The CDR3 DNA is TGTGCCAGCAGCGTGCTAGCGGGGCCCCCAGATACGCAGTATTTT.

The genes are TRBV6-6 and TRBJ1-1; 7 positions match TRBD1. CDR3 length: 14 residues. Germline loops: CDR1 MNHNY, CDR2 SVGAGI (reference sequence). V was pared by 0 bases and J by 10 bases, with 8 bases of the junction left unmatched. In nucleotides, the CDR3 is TGTGCCAGCAGTTACTCTGGGACAGTCTTCGGAGCTTTCTTT. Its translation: CASSYSGTVFGAFF.

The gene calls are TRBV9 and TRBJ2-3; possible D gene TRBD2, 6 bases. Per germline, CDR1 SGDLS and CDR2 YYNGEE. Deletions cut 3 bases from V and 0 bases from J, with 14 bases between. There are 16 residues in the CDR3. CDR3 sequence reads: CASSAPTGESTDTQYF. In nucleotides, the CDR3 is TGTGCCAGCAGCGCCCCGACGGGGGAAAGCACAGATACGCAGTATTTT.

The CDR3 coding sequence is TGTGCCAGCGTCGGGAGCCAGATTGCAACTAATGAAAAACTGTTTTTT. Amino acid sequence: CASVGSQIATNEKLFF. V is TRBV7-8 and J is TRBJ1-4; D unresolved. The CDR3 has 16 amino acids. CDR1 SGHVS and CDR2 FQNEAQ come from the germline V gene. The ends were cut back, 8 bases at V and 0 bases at J, with 16 bases in the middle.

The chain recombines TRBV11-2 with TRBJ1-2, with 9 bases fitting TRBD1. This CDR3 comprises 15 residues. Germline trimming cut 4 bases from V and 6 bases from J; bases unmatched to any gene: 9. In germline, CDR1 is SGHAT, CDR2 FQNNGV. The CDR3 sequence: CASSYGTGKGDGYTF. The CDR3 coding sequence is TGTGCCAGCAGCTACGGGACAGGGAAGGGGGATGGCTACACCTTC.

CDR3 nucleotides: TGCAGCGCCCAGGGACTAGCGGGAGGGCACCTGCCCTACAATGAGCAGTTCTTC. It translates to CSAQGLAGGHLPYNEQFF. V and J are TRBV29-1 and TRBJ2-1, with 16 positions matching TRBD2. CDR3 length: 18 amino acids. Germline V gene data show CDR1 as SQVTM and CDR2 as ANQGSEA. Trimming cost V 7 bases and J 2 bases; bases outside gene matches: 11.

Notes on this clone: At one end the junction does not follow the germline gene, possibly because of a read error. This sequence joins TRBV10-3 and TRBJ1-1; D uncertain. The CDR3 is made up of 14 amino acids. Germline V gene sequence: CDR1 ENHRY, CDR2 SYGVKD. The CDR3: CAISESPRNAEAFF. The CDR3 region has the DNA TGTGCCATCAGTGAGTCCCCGAGGAACGCTGAAGCTTTCTTT.

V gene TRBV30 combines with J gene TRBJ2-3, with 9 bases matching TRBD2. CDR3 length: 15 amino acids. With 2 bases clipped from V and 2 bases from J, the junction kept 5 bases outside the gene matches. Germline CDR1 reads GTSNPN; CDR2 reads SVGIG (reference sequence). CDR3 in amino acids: CAWSTGLAPTDTQYF. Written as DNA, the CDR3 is TGTGCCTGGAGTACCGGACTAGCGCCCACAGATACGCAGTATTTT.

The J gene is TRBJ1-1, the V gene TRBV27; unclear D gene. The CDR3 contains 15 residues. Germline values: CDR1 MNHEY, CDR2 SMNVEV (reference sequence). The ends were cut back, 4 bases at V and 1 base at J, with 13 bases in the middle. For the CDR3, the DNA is TGTGCCAGCAGTTCGGTCATGAATCAGAACACTGAAGCTTTCTTT. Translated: CASSSVMNQNTEAFF.

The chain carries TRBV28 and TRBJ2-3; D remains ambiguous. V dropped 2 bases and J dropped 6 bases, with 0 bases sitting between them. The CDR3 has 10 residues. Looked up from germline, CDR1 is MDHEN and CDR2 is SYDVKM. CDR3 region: CASSLDTQYF. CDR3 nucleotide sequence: TGTGCCAGCAGTTTAGATACGCAGTATTTT.

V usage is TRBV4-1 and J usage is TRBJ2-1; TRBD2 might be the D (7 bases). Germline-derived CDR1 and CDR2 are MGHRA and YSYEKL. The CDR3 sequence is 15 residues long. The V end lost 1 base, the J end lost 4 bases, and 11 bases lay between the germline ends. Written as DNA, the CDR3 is TGCGCCAGCAGCCAAGTAGGGGGGGGATACAATGAGCAGTTCTTC. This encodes CASSQVGGGYNEQFF.

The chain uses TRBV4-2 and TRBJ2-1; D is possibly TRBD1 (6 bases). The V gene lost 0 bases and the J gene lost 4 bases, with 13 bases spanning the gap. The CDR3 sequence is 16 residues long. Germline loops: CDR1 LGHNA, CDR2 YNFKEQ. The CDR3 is CASSQEGGAAYNEQFF. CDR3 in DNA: TGTGCCAGCAGCCAAGAAGGGGGAGCAGCTTACAATGAGCAGTTCTTC.

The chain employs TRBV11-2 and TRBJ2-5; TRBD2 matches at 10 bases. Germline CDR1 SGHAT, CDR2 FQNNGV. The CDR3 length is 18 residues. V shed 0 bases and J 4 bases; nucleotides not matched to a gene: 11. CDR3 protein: CASSLDGLAGVFGETQYF. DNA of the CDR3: TGTGCCAGCAGCTTAGATGGGCTAGCGGGAGTTTTTGGAGAGACCCAGTACTTC.